The clone carrying this TCR beta chain was picked up many times. Its target is not known. The data were obtained in a study of human T cells and chemical hapten exposure. Across the study: TCR yields differed between samples (mainly from small differences in pooled library volume).

TCRdb fed the RACE reads into MiXCR, producing one record per CDR3 protein. The data contain around 76,000 distinct CDR3 sequences, around 11% of them seen just once; the ten biggest clones take up 3.5%. V lost 2 bases and J lost 2, with 13 bases in between. This CDR3 comprises 15 residues. Germline V CDR1 and CDR2: SNHLY, FYNNEI. Described time point: patch test 1, 2 weeks after DPC sensitization. Treatment defined: therapeutic diphenylcyclopropenone sensitization with weekly scalp DPC. The drawing of blood occurred before each patch test was applied. Alopecia patients, 18 to 70 years old and DPC-suitable, served as donors. Study-wide results and limits: Expanded TCRs created a significantly greater count of big CDR3 similarity clusters than controls did.

Sequencing used whole blood, obtained in connection with sensitization to the hapten diphenylcyclopropenone (DPC). The TCR sequence derives from a woman in her fifties or sixties with alopecia areata. Some clones in this sample may be carry-over from other donors' samples. The chain joins TRBV2 to TRBJ2-7; no firm D call. The CDR3 sequence is CASSEIGWAAYEQYF. CDR3 bases: TGTGCCAGCAGTGAAATAGGCTGGGCAGCCTACGAGCAGTACTTC. The full variable domain, rest sourced from reference TRBV2 and TRBJ2-7, is EPEVTQTPSHQVTQMGQEVILRCVPISNHLYFYWYRQILGQKVEFLVSFYNNEISEKSEIFDDQFSVERPDGSNFTLKIRSTKLEDSAMYFCASSEIGWAAYEQYFGPGTRLTVT.